What follows describes a single T cell receptor beta chain. Germline and junction disagree at one end, which may indicate a read error. This sample was included in a study of blood T cell repertoires in COVID-19. Study information: Spain, Italy and the United States supplied samples that represented acute and convalescent COVID-19. The cDNA or gDNA used as material had been derived from T cells, B-cell-depleted T cells, or PBMCs.

In the source study's methods: The authors estimated nucleated cell counts from reference gene primer amplification. The repertoire was sequenced with immunoSEQ multiplex PCR; TCRdb's copy has only in-frame clones and lacks some. V, J and clone size are taken as reported in that table, and D and trimming were inferred from the DNA itself. The repertoire consists of under 200,000 clones, with 87% occurring once and the leading ten covering about 2.7%. The length of the CDR3 is 14 residues. The germline V gene has CDR1 KGHSH and CDR2 LQKENI. This TCR derives from a man aged 40-55 years with active or convalescent COVID-19. The sequenced material came from peripheral blood. The V gene is TRBV18, the J gene TRBJ1-5; TRBD1 is a possible D gene (5 bases). The CDR3 sequence is CASSGDSSTQPQHF. The CDR3 DNA reads TGTGCCAGCTCCGGGGACTCAAGCACTCAGCCCCAGCATTTT.